What follows are 27 T cell receptor beta chains derived from one specimen sequenced in a study of identical twins. TCRdb reprocessed the 5' RACE reads with MiXCR, giving one entry per CDR3 protein. The repertoire holds hundreds of thousands of distinct CDR3 sequences, with around 8.6% as singletons. The sample was also reused in another study, on yellow fever vaccine responses in identical twins.

Sequencing input: PBMCs. The source is a young woman in good health.

V usage is TRBV7-8 and J usage is TRBJ2-3; 11 bases map to TRBD2. The CDR3 runs to 17 residues. CDR1 and CDR2 (germline): SGHVS, FQNEAQ. Trimming removed 11 bases from V and 3 bases from J; junction bases left unmatched: 16. CDR3: CASRVVTSGSGTDTQYF. CDR3 DNA sequence: TGTGCCTCAAGAGTGGTAACTAGCGGGAGCGGAACAGATACGCAGTATTTT.

This clonotype appeared a few times. The chain combines TRBV6-5 with TRBJ2-1; D gene uncertain. Trimming cost V 1 base and J 11 bases, with 6 bases left between them. Germline V CDR1 and CDR2: MNHEY, SVGAGI. This CDR3 comprises 11 residues. CDR3 region: CASSYFGQQFF. The CDR3, as DNA: TGTGCCAGCAGTTACTTCGGCCAGCAGTTCTTC.

The chain uses TRBV27 and TRBJ2-2, with no clear D. The CDR3 is made up of 17 amino acids. With 1 base removed from V and 4 bases from J, the gap between germline ends came to 16 bases. Germline loops: CDR1 MNHEY, CDR2 SMNVEV (reference sequence). DNA for the CDR3: TGTGCCAGCAGTTTATTATCAGCGTGGGGAAGCACCGGGGAGCTGTTTTTT. Translation: CASSLLSAWGSTGELFF.

Only a few counts were recorded for this clonotype. V usage is TRBV29-1 and J usage is TRBJ2-7; D is undetermined. Trimming removed 6 bases from V and 6 bases from J, with 9 bases in between. Germline lookup yields CDR1 SQVTM and CDR2 ANQGSEA. The CDR3 covers 10 residues. CDR3 bases: TGCAGCGTAGGGTACCCCGAGCAGTACTTC. Its protein is CSVGYPEQYF.

CDR3 sequence: CATRAAGTSYEQYF. The CDR3 DNA sequence: TGTGCCACTCGGGCGGCGGGTACTTCCTACGAGCAGTACTTC. V and J are TRBV7-2 and TRBJ2-7; weak D call: TRBD2 (5 bases). The CDR3 length is 14 residues. V lost 10 bases and J 1 base, leaving 17 bases between the germline ends. Germline CDR1 reads SGHTA; CDR2 reads FQGNSA.

This chain uses TRBV20-1 with TRBJ2-7; TRBD2 matches 12 bases. The CDR3 covers 17 residues. Looked up from germline, CDR1 is DFQATT and CDR2 is SNEGSKA (reference sequence). The V gene end was trimmed by 0 bases and the J gene end by 3 bases; junction bases not matched to a gene: 9. In DNA form, the CDR3 reads TGCAGTGCTAGAGACGTAACGACTAGCGGGGGCTTCTACGAGCAGTACTTC. Encoded protein: CSARDVTTSGGFYEQYF.

The table lists this clonotype with a few counts. This rearrangement joins TRBV4-1 to TRBJ1-2, with 7 positions matching TRBD1. The CDR3 loop spans 15 amino acids. Germline values: CDR1 MGHRA, CDR2 YSYEKL. J gave up 2 bases and V 4 bases, and 7 bases lay outside the gene matches. The CDR3 loop is CASSPETGMNYGYTF. The CDR3, as DNA: TGCGCCAGCAGCCCCGAGACAGGGATGAACTATGGCTACACCTTC.

The sample holds a few counts of this clonotype. The CDR3 DNA sequence: TGCGCCAGCAGCTTTGGGGAGCGGATATACGAGCAGTACTTC. It is translated as CASSFGERIYEQYF. The rearrangement joins TRBV5-1 to TRBJ2-7; D is perhaps TRBD2 (5 bases). The length of the CDR3 is 14 residues. V shed 2 bases and J shed 4 bases, with 13 bases lying between them. Germline V gene data show CDR1 as SGHRS and CDR2 as YFSETQ.

This clonotype was detected many times. V gene TRBV12-3 or TRBV12-4 combines with J gene TRBJ2-3; 7 bases match TRBD2. The CDR3 length is 15 residues. With V trimmed by 6 bases and J by 1 base, 7 bases remained unmatched. The CDR3 DNA sequence: TGTGCCAGCAGGCCTGGTCGGGGGGGCACAGATACGCAGTATTTT. This sequence encodes CASRPGRGGTDTQYF.

This sequence joins TRBV20-1 and TRBJ2-5; no firm D call. CDR1 and CDR2 (germline): DFQATT, SNEGSKA (reference sequence). The CDR3 covers 13 residues. The ends were cut back, 4 bases at V and 2 bases at J, with 11 bases in the middle. Here the CDR3 reads CSAIKVGQETQYF. As DNA, the CDR3 is TGCAGTGCTATTAAAGTGGGGCAAGAGACCCAGTACTTC.

This clonotype was picked up a small number of times. The chain joins TRBV7-9 to TRBJ1-5, with TRBD1 as a possible D gene (5 bases). CDR3 size: 13 residues. CDR1 SEHNR and CDR2 FQNEAQ come from the germline V gene (reference sequence). Deletions cut 3 bases from V and 6 bases from J, with 9 bases between. The CDR3 DNA sequence: TGTGCCAGCAGCTTCGGGGCTTCTCAGCCCCAGCATTTT. This encodes CASSFGASQPQHF.

The V and J genes are TRBV5-1 and TRBJ2-2; TRBD1 aligns across 7 bases. The V segment lost 4 bases and the J segment 3 bases; nucleotides outside the gene matches: 6. The CDR3 is 15 amino acids. From germline, CDR1 is SGHRS and CDR2 YFSETQ. CDR3 sequence reads: CASSLRTGYTGELFF. The DNA for the CDR3 is TGCGCCAGCAGCCTCCGGACAGGTTACACCGGGGAGCTGTTTTTT. Variable domain in full (rest from reference TRBV5-1 and TRBJ2-2): KAGVTQTPRYLIKTRGQQVTLSCSPISGHRSVSWYQQTPGQGLQFLFEYFSETQRNKGNFPGRFSGRQFSNSRSEMNVSTLELGDSALYLCASSLRTGYTGELFFGEGSRLTVL.

The chain recombines TRBV3-2 with TRBJ1-4; the table's D call, TRBD1, has no DNA check behind it. TRBV3-2 is described as a pseudogene. The CDR3 has 17 amino acids. In DNA, the CDR3 is TGTGCCAGCAGCCAAGTCTTAGGGTGGAGGGGGAGTGAAAAACTGTTTTTT. Translating it yields CASSQVLGWRGSEKLFF.

The gene calls are TRBV3-1 and TRBJ2-6; no firm D call. CDR1 and CDR2 from the germline V gene are LGHDT and YNNKEL (reference sequence). The CDR3 is 12 amino acids. The V end was cut by 7 bases, the J end by 3 bases, with 4 bases between. The CDR3 coding sequence is TGTGCCAGCATCGGTGGGGCCAACGTCCTGACTTTC. Translated: CASIGGANVLTF.

This chain connects TRBV7-9 to TRBJ2-7; D perhaps matches TRBD1 (5 bases). This CDR3 spans 16 amino acids. Germline loops: CDR1 SEHNR, CDR2 FQNEAQ (reference sequence). The V and J ends lost 1 base and 5 bases respectively, with 18 bases between them. CDR3 amino acids: CASSLEGKSAFHEQYF. In nucleotides, the CDR3 is TGTGCCAGCAGCTTAGAGGGGAAGAGTGCATTCCACGAGCAGTACTTC.

This clonotype was recorded at least ten times. The CDR3 here is CASSEYETQYF. In nucleotides, the CDR3 is TGTGCCAGCAGTGAATATGAGACCCAGTACTTC. The genes are TRBV25-1 and TRBJ2-5; D is undetermined. This CDR3 has 11 residues. V was shortened by 0 bases and J by 5 bases, with 1 base between the two germline ends. Germline V lookup: CDR1 MGHDK, CDR2 SYGVNS.

Ten or more counts support this clonotype. This chain connects TRBV6-2 or TRBV6-3 to TRBJ1-6; D is unresolved. V lost 2 bases and J lost 9, with 11 bases in between. The V gene's germline CDR1 is MNHEY and CDR2 SVGEGT. The CDR3 contains 14 residues. CDR3 nucleotide sequence: TGTGCCAGCAGTTACGACGAGGGCACTTCACCCCTCCACTTT. It codes for CASSYDEGTSPLHF.

This clonotype was seen ten or more times. This chain connects TRBV5-6 to TRBJ2-1, with D hard to call. CDR1 is SGHDT, CDR2 YYEEEE, per germline. The CDR3 is made up of 13 amino acids. The V end was cut by 2 bases, the J end by 8 bases, with 11 bases between. The chain's CDR3 is CASSLIGRHEQFF. The CDR3 DNA reads TGTGCCAGCAGCTTAATTGGTCGGCATGAGCAGTTCTTC.

This clonotype was observed many times. The rearrangement joins TRBV15 to TRBJ2-1; 7 bases are shared with TRBD2. Germline CDR1 LNHNV, CDR2 YYDKDF (reference sequence). The CDR3 length is 16 residues. V trimming: 3 bases; J trimming: 3 bases; junction bases outside the gene matches: 8. Written as DNA, the CDR3 is TGTGCCACCAGCAGTAACCTAGCGGACAACTACAATGAGCAGTTCTTC. Protein: CATSSNLADNYNEQFF.

CDR3 residues: CASSYYPTGSNTEAFF. The CDR3 DNA sequence: TGTGCCAGCAGTTACTATCCGACAGGGTCCAACACTGAAGCTTTCTTT. The chain recombines TRBV6-5 with TRBJ1-1; 7 bases line up with TRBD1. This CDR3 has 16 amino acids. Germline trimming cut 1 base from V and 2 bases from J; bases unmatched to any gene: 7. The V gene's germline CDR1 is MNHEY and CDR2 SVGAGI.

This clonotype was found a few times. The genes are TRBV14 and TRBJ2-7; D might be TRBD2 (6 bases). Germline V gives CDR1 SGHDN, CDR2 FVKESK. The CDR3 sequence is 15 residues long. The ends were cut back, 5 bases at V and 3 bases at J, with 17 bases in the middle. The DNA of the CDR3 is TGTGCCAGCAGCGCCGAAGGGGACTTCTTCTACGAGCAGTACTTC. Its translation is CASSAEGDFFYEQYF.

The sample holds many counts of this clonotype. The chain combines TRBV9 with TRBJ2-1; 9 positions match TRBD2. CDR1 is SGDLS, CDR2 YYNGEE, per germline. Trimming removed 2 bases from V and 2 bases from J; junction bases left unmatched: 2. This CDR3 contains 15 residues. The CDR3 protein is CASSVSGSAYNEQFF. The DNA for the CDR3 is TGTGCCAGCAGCGTTAGCGGGAGTGCCTACAATGAGCAGTTCTTC.

Details on this clonotype: A clone one base away is much larger, so this may be a read error. Without the conserved terminal phenylalanine or tryptophan, this CDR3 likely stems from a read error. This rearrangement joins TRBV6-6 to TRBJ2-5; D gene uncertain. The CDR3 contains 13 residues. The V gene's germline CDR1 is MNHNY and CDR2 SVGAGI (reference sequence). V lost 0 bases and J lost 1, with 3 bases in between. CDR3 sequence: CASSYSSQETQYY. In nucleotides, the CDR3 is TGTGCCAGCAGTTACTCGTCCCAAGAGACCCAGTACTAC.

This clonotype has more than one count but fewer than ten. The chain combines TRBV20-1 with TRBJ1-6; D not certain. The CDR3 is 13 residues long. The germline gives CDR1 DFQATT, CDR2 SNEGSKA (reference sequence). V lost 6 bases, J lost 1 base, and 7 bases lay in between. This chain's CDR3 is CSASWSYNSPLHF. CDR3 in DNA: TGCAGTGCCTCTTGGTCCTATAATTCACCCCTCCACTTT.

This clonotype was picked up many times. The chain recombines TRBV5-4 with TRBJ2-1, with TRBD2 matching over 13 bases. V dropped 3 bases and J dropped 8; count of bases not matched to a gene: 17. Germline values: CDR1 SGHNT, CDR2 YYREEE (reference sequence). The CDR3 consists of 19 residues. The CDR3 nucleotides are TGTGCCAGCAGCTCCAGGGGTTGGACTAGCGGGAGAGGGGCCGATGAGCAGTTCTTC. Translating gives CASSSRGWTSGRGADEQFF.

This clonotype showed up many times. At one boundary the junction diverges from the germline segment, which might be a read error. The rearrangement joins TRBV5-1 to TRBJ2-7, with 8 bases that match TRBD1. In germline, CDR1 is SGHRS, CDR2 YFSETQ. The CDR3 runs 14 residues. CDR3 sequence (DNA): TGTGCCAGCAGCCCTGACAGGGGATCTTACGAGCAGTACTTC. Protein product: CASSPDRGSYEQYF.

This clonotype was seen repeatedly, ten times or more. Relative to the germline gene, one junction end is altered; a read error may explain this. The genes are TRBV5-1 and TRBJ2-3, with TRBD2 identical over 9 bases. Germline lookup yields CDR1 SGHRS and CDR2 YFSETQ. The CDR3 contains 16 residues. CDR3 protein: CASSLEASGGTDTQYF. Written as DNA, the CDR3 is TGTGCCAGCAGCTTAGAGGCTAGCGGGGGCACAGATACGCAGTATTTT.